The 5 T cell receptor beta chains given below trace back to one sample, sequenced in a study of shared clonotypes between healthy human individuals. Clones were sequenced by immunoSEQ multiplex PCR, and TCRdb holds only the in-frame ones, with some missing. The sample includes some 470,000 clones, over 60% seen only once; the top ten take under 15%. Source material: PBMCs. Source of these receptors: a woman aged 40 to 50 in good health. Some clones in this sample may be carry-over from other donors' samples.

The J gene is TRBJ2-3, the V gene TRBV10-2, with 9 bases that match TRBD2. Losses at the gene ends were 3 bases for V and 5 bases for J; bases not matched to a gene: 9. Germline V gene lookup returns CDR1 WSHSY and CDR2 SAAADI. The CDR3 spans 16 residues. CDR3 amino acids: CASSEAAGGPGDTQYF. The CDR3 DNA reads TGCGCCAGCAGTGAAGCGGCGGGAGGGCCCGGAGATACGCAGTATTTT.

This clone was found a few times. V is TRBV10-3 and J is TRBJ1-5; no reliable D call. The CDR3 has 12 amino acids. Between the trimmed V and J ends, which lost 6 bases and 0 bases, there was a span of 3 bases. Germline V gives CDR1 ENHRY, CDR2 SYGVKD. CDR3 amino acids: CAISGSNQPQHF. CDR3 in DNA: TGTGCCATCAGCGGTAGCAATCAGCCCCAGCATTTT.

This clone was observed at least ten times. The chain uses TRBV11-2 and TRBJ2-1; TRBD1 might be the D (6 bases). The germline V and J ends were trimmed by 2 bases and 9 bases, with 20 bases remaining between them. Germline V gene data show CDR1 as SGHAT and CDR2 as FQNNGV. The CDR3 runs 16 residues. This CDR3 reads CASSLSSPGKGGEQFF. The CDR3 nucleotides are TGTGCCAGCAGCTTAAGTAGCCCTGGAAAAGGGGGTGAGCAGTTCTTC.

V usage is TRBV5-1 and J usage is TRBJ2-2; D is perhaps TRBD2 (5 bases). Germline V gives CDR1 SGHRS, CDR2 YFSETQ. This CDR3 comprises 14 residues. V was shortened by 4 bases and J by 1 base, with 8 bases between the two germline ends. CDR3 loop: CASSTGGNTGELFF. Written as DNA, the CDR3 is TGCGCCAGCAGCACCGGAGGGAACACCGGGGAGCTGTTTTTT. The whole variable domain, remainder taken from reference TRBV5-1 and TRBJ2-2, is KAGVTQTPRYLIKTRGQQVTLSCSPISGHRSVSWYQQTPGQGLQFLFEYFSETQRNKGNFPGRFSGRQFSNSRSEMNVSTLELGDSALYLCASSTGGNTGELFFGEGSRLTVL.

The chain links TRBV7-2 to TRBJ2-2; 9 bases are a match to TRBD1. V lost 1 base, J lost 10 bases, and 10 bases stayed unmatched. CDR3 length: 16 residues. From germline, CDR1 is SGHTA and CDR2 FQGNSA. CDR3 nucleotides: TGTGCCAGCAGCTTAGGGGCCGGGACAGGGTCCGTGGAGCTGTTTTTT. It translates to CASSLGAGTGSVELFF.